Listed here are 5 T cell receptor beta chains from one sample, sequenced in a study of T-cell memory formation after mild COVID-19. TCRdb passed the 5' RACE reads through MiXCR, listing each CDR3 protein once. The table has roughly 89,000 distinct CDR3 sequences, about 13% seen once; the top ten hold about 27%. Sequences were obtained from PBMCs or a T cell subset sorted from them (not recorded which). Receptor source: an adult woman who had mild COVID-19 (a few samples of this study predate the infection). Cell type and time point are not known.

This chain joins TRBV5-1 and TRBJ2-1; 12 bases are a match to TRBD2. The CDR3 consists of 16 residues. Germline V gene data show CDR1 as SGHRS and CDR2 as YFSETQ. Germline trimming cut 0 bases from V and 5 bases from J; bases unmatched to any gene: 3. The CDR3 loop reads CASSLGTSGGNNEQFF. CDR3 nucleotides: TGCGCCAGCAGCTTGGGAACTAGCGGGGGGAACAATGAGCAGTTCTTC.

This clonotype was picked up many times. The V gene is TRBV13, the J gene TRBJ2-5, with TRBD2 identical over 12 bases. The CDR3 is made up of 17 amino acids. Germline trimming cut 4 bases from V and 5 bases from J; bases unmatched to any gene: 11. Germline V gene lookup returns CDR1 PRHDT and CDR2 FYEKMQ (reference sequence). Here the CDR3 DNA reads TGTGCCAGCAGCTCCGGCCCGAGACTAGCGGGAGTCGAGACCCAGTACTTC. Its protein product is CASSSGPRLAGVETQYF.

In its sample, this clonotype was seen many times. The V gene is TRBV7-2, the J gene TRBJ2-5; 10 nucleotides align to TRBD2. CDR3 size: 17 residues. The trim removed 5 bases at V and 1 base at J, leaving 10 bases unmatched. Germline CDR1 reads SGHTA; CDR2 reads FQGNSA. As DNA, the CDR3 is TGTGCCAGCAGCGCAGCGGGACTAGCGTTTGTCCAAGAGACCCAGTACTTC. It specifies CASSAAGLAFVQETQYF. Full variable domain (missing parts from reference TRBV7-2 and TRBJ2-5): GAGVSQSPSNKVTEKGKDVELRCDPISGHTALYWYRQSLGQGLEFLIYFQGNSAPDKSGLPSDRFSAERTGGSVSTLTIQRTQQEDSAVYLCASSAAGLAFVQETQYFGPGTRLLVL.

This clonotype was observed a handful of times. V usage is TRBV5-6 and J usage is TRBJ2-5; 10 bases fit TRBD2. This CDR3 has 16 amino acids. Trimming removed 0 bases from V and 1 base from J; junction bases left unmatched: 3. Germline V gene data show CDR1 as SGHDT and CDR2 as YYEEEE. The CDR3 reads CASSLASGGPQETQYF. In DNA, the CDR3 is TGTGCCAGCAGCTTGGCTAGCGGGGGCCCCCAAGAGACCCAGTACTTC.

The chain combines TRBV5-4 with TRBJ2-5; 12 bases agree with TRBD1. CDR1 and CDR2 (germline): SGHNT, YYREEE (reference sequence). The V gene end was trimmed by 4 bases and the J gene end by 5 bases; junction bases not matched to a gene: 9. The CDR3 has 16 residues. The CDR3: CASSPPGQGARETQYF. CDR3 bases: TGTGCCAGCAGCCCCCCGGGACAGGGGGCGCGGGAGACCCAGTACTTC.